This entry lists 18 T cell receptor beta chains sequenced from one sample in a study of cytomegalovirus exposure and HLA in healthy donors. 60 Vbeta and 13 Jbeta primers were used in PCR. Sequenced by immunoSEQ multiplex PCR; TCRdb stores in-frame clones only, minus some. Its listing shows about 190,000 clones. Sequenced sample: PBMCs. Receptors originate from a woman aged 25-40 years in good health and CMV-seropositive.

The chain couples TRBV27 to TRBJ2-2; 9 nucleotides match TRBD2. Trimming took 5 bases from V and 1 from J; bases not matched to a gene: 14. CDR1 and CDR2 from the germline V gene are MNHEY and SMNVEV (reference sequence). The CDR3 has 19 amino acids. The CDR3, as DNA: TGTGCCAGCAGTCCTCTCCCCGTCACTAGCGGGCGGAACACCGGGGAGCTGTTTTTT. Translating gives CASSPLPVTSGRNTGELFF.

The chain employs TRBV7-8 and TRBJ1-2; 7 bases align to TRBD1. The CDR3 loop spans 15 amino acids. The V segment lost 3 bases and the J segment 0 bases; nucleotides outside the gene matches: 4. The germline V gene encodes CDR1 SGHVS and CDR2 FQNEAQ. For the CDR3, the DNA is TGTGCCAGCAGCTTCGGGACAGCTTCTAACTATGGCTACACCTTC. As protein: CASSFGTASNYGYTF.

The chain combines TRBV11-2 with TRBJ1-4, with D maybe TRBD1 (6 bases). The CDR3 loop spans 14 amino acids. Germline loops: CDR1 SGHAT, CDR2 FQNNGV. V was pared by 5 bases and J by 6 bases, with 13 bases between. The DNA for the CDR3 is TGTGCCAGCAGCCGTGATTCAGGGGATGAAAAACTGTTTTTT. Translated: CASSRDSGDEKLFF.

The chain is built from TRBV5-1 and TRBJ2-7; 11 bases are shared with TRBD1. CDR1 is SGHRS and CDR2 is YFSETQ in the germline V gene. J lost 4 bases, V lost 3 bases, and 9 bases had no gene match. CDR3 length equals 16 residues. The CDR3 region has the DNA TGCGCCAGCAGCTCTCAAGGAGGACAGGGGGCTTACGAGCAGTACTTC. Its translation: CASSSQGGQGAYEQYF.

DNA of the CDR3: TGTGCCAGCAGTCCCGCGGGTGGGGAGCAGTACTTC. Its translation: CASSPAGGEQYF. This chain uses TRBV28 with TRBJ2-7; D possibly corresponds to TRBD2 (5 bases). The V and J ends lost 5 bases and 7 bases respectively, with 12 bases between them. The length of the CDR3 is 12 residues. The germline gives CDR1 MDHEN, CDR2 SYDVKM.

This chain joins TRBV6-6 and TRBJ1-2, with D possibly being TRBD1 (6 bases). Germline V gene sequence: CDR1 MNHNY, CDR2 SVGAGI (reference sequence). The germline V and J ends were trimmed by 7 bases and 13 bases, with 16 bases remaining between them. The CDR3 is 11 amino acids. The CDR3 DNA sequence: TGTGCCAGCACCGAGGGGGGGAGTTGCACCTTC. This sequence encodes CASTEGGSCTF.

The chain employs TRBV27 and TRBJ2-1; 10 nucleotides match TRBD2. CDR1 and CDR2 (germline): MNHEY, SMNVEV (reference sequence). The CDR3 length is 15 residues. J was trimmed by 8 bases and V by 5 bases; bases with no gene match: 9. CDR3 bases: TGTGCCAGCAGTCTAGCAGCGGGAGGGTTTGATGAGCAGTTCTTC. This gives the protein CASSLAAGGFDEQFF.

This chain connects TRBV9 to TRBJ2-7, with 7 bases identical to TRBD1. V dropped 4 bases and J dropped 0; count of bases not matched to a gene: 10. The CDR3 loop spans 16 amino acids. Germline CDR1 SGDLS, CDR2 YYNGEE. CDR3 sequence reads: CASSTNRDSSSYEQYF. CDR3 DNA sequence: TGTGCCAGCAGCACCAACCGGGACAGCAGCTCCTACGAGCAGTACTTC. Filled out from reference TRBV9 and TRBJ2-7, the complete variable domain reads DSGVTQTPKHLITATGQRVTLRCSPRSGDLSVYWYQQSLDQGLQFLIQYYNGEERAKGNILERFSAQQFPDLHSELNLSSLELGDSALYFCASSTNRDSSSYEQYFGPGTRLTVT.

This sequence joins TRBV7-9 and TRBJ1-1; D is possibly TRBD1 (5 bases). The CDR3 is made up of 15 amino acids. CDR1 and CDR2 from the germline V gene are SEHNR and FQNEAQ (reference sequence). V lost 3 bases and J lost 6, with 17 bases in between. The CDR3 nucleotides read TGTGCCAGCAGCTTCACCGGGACGGGAGGATCTGAAGCTTTCTTT. Encoded protein: CASSFTGTGGSEAFF.

The chain uses TRBV5-4 and TRBJ2-3, with D hard to call. CDR3 size: 14 residues. Between the trimmed V and J ends, which lost 4 bases and 3 bases, there was a span of 12 bases. Germline values: CDR1 SGHNT, CDR2 YYREEE (reference sequence). CDR3 nucleotide sequence: TGTGCCAGCAGCCCAGCTAGTTGGACAGATACGCAGTATTTT. Amino acids: CASSPASWTDTQYF. Full variable domain (missing parts from reference TRBV5-4 and TRBJ2-3): ETGVTQSPTHLIKTRGQQVTLRCSSQSGHNTVSWYQQALGQGPQFIFQYYREEENGRGNFPPRFSGLQFPNYSSELNVNALELDDSALYLCASSPASWTDTQYFGPGTRLTVL.

The genes are TRBV19 and TRBJ1-2; D remains ambiguous. The CDR3 covers 13 residues. The V gene's germline CDR1 is LNHDA and CDR2 SQIVND (reference sequence). V lost 7 bases, J lost 5 bases, and 14 bases lay in between. The CDR3 sequence: CASTTWAEYGYTF. The CDR3 DNA reads TGTGCCAGTACCACGTGGGCAGAGTATGGCTACACCTTC.

The chain links TRBV28 to TRBJ2-2, with D possibly matching TRBD1 (5 bases). The V gene lost 1 base and the J gene lost 6 bases, with 15 bases spanning the gap. The CDR3 has 16 residues. Germline-derived CDR1 and CDR2 are MDHEN and SYDVKM. CDR3 sequence (DNA): TGTGCCAGCAGTTTATACGACAGCAGTGGCCCCGGGGAGCTGTTTTTT. This codes for CASSLYDSSGPGELFF.

V usage is TRBV7-9 and J usage is TRBJ1-2; D unclear. Germline V CDR1 and CDR2: SEHNR, FQNEAQ (reference sequence). The CDR3 sequence is 15 residues long. V was cut by 6 bases and J by 9 bases, with 23 bases left in between. This CDR3 reads CASRPFYGGVERYTF. The DNA of the CDR3 is TGTGCCAGCAGGCCGTTTTACGGAGGCGTAGAGCGCTACACCTTC.

The rearrangement uses TRBV6-6 and TRBJ1-2, with D unresolved. The CDR3 runs to 15 residues. Germline V lookup: CDR1 MNHNY, CDR2 SVGAGI (reference sequence). V was shortened by 2 bases and J by 7 bases, with 17 bases between the two germline ends. The CDR3 here is CASSYRETIEGGYTF. The CDR3 DNA follows: TGTGCCAGCAGTTACCGGGAGACAATAGAGGGTGGCTACACCTTC.

The V call is TRBV28, the J call TRBJ2-7, with TRBD2 identical over 7 bases. Germline V gives CDR1 MDHEN, CDR2 SYDVKM. J gave up 3 bases and V 4 bases, and 6 bases lay outside the gene matches. The CDR3 is made up of 14 amino acids. The CDR3 here is CASSSTGGYYEQYF. The CDR3, as DNA: TGTGCCAGCAGTTCGACGGGGGGATACTACGAGCAGTACTTC.

Here the CDR3 reads CASSITSGSSDTQYF. The CDR3 DNA sequence: TGTGCCAGCAGCATTACTAGCGGGAGCTCAGATACGCAGTATTTT. V and J are TRBV4-2 and TRBJ2-3, with 11 bases matching TRBD2. Trimming at V came to 5 bases and at J to 4 bases, leaving 5 bases not matched to a gene. The germline V gene has CDR1 LGHNA and CDR2 YNFKEQ. The CDR3 runs 15 residues.

J is TRBJ1-2 and V is TRBV2; D gene uncertain. The V gene's germline CDR1 is SNHLY and CDR2 FYNNEI. The CDR3 contains 11 residues. The germline V and J ends were trimmed by 3 bases and 14 bases, with 13 bases remaining between them. In DNA form, the CDR3 reads TGTGCCAGCAGTGACGAAGGGCCGGGGACCTTC. Amino acid sequence: CASSDEGPGTF.

The chain is built from TRBV6-8 and TRBJ2-7, with a possible D match to TRBD1 (5 bases). This CDR3 contains 12 residues. V was cut by 10 bases and J by 5 bases, with 15 bases left in between. Germline CDR1 reads MNHGY; CDR2 reads SAAAGT. The CDR3 DNA is TGTGCCACTCGACAGATAAGGAACGAGCAGTACTTC. Its protein is CATRQIRNEQYF.